The sequence of this T cell receptor (beta chain) was determined in a study of blood T cell repertoires in COVID-19. At the level of the study: Acute and convalescent COVID-19 samples came from the United States, Italy and Spain.

Original handling: How many nucleated cells were present was estimated from reference gene primer amplification. Sequencing used immunoSEQ multiplex PCR; TCRdb keeps in-frame clones, though not all of them. That table furnishes V, J and clone size, whereas the DNA furnished D and trimming. The sample shows about 370,000 clones, about 90% of them seen only once. CDR3 size: 16 residues. Trimming stripped 6 bases from V and 0 bases from J, with 16 bases between. The germline CDR1 and CDR2 sequences are LNHDA and SQIVND (reference sequence). The origin of this receptor is a woman in her thirties with COVID-19, enrolled during active disease. The sample consisted of peripheral blood. The chain couples TRBV19 to TRBJ2-3; D might be TRBD1 (5 bases). CDR3 loop: CASSHSFRTSTDTQYF. Here the CDR3 DNA reads TGTGCCAGTAGCCATTCGTTTAGGACAAGCACAGATACGCAGTATTTT. Using reference TRBV19 and TRBJ2-3 for the parts outside the CDR3, the full variable domain is DGGITQSPKYLFRKEGQNVTLSCEQNLNHDAMYWYRQDPGQGLRLIYYSQIVNDFQKGDIAEGYSVSREKKESFPLTVTSAQKNPTAFYLCASSHSFRTSTDTQYFGPGTRLTVL.